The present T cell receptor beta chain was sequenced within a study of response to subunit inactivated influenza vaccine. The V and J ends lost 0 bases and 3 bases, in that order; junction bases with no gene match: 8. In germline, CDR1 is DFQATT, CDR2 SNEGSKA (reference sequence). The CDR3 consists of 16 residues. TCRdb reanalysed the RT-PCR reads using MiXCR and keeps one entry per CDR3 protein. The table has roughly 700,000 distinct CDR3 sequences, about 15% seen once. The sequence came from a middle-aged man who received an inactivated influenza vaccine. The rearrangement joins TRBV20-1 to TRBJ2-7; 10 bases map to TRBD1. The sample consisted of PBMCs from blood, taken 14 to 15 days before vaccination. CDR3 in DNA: TGCAGTGCTAGAGATTCCCTGACAGGGGGCATCTACGAGCAGTACTTC. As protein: CSARDSLTGGIYEQYF.